This T cell receptor beta chain was identified in a study of blood T cell repertoires in COVID-19. At the level of the study: From the United States, Italy and Spain came samples of acute and convalescent COVID-19. The analysed material was cDNA or gDNA that came from T cells, B-cell-depleted T cells, or PBMCs.

Original processing methods: From reference gene primer amplification, estimates of nucleated cell counts were derived. This table comes from immunoSEQ multiplex PCR, and its TCRdb copy is limited to in-frame clones, with some not included. The V and J calls and the clone size are those of that table, but D and trimming were determined from the DNA. The repertoire consists of roughly 250,000 clones, with approximately 83% occurring once and the leading ten covering approximately 4.8%. This CDR3 contains 13 residues. Trimming took 3 bases from V and 3 from J, leaving 8 bases between them. Sequenced sample: peripheral blood. The receptor was derived from a man aged 50 to 60 with active or convalescent COVID-19. J is TRBJ1-1 and V is TRBV12-3 or TRBV12-4, with D unclear. DNA of the CDR3: TGTGCCAGCAGTTTCCGAGGGCACACTGAAGCTTTCTTT. Its protein product is CASSFRGHTEAFF.